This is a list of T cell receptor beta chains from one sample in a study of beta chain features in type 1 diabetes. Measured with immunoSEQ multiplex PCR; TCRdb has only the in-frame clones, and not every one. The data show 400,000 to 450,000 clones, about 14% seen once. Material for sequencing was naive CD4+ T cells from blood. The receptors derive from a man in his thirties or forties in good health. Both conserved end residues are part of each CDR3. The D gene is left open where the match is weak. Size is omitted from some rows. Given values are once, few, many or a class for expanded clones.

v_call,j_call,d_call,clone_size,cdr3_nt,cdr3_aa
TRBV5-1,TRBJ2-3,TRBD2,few,TGCGCCAGCAGCTTAGGAGCGGGAGGTTCAGATACGCAGTATTTT,CASSLGAGGSDTQYF
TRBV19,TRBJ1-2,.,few,TGTGCCAGTAGGAACCCAGGGAAGAACTATGGCTACACCTTC,CASRNPGKNYGYTF
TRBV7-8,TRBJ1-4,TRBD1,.,TGTGCCAGCAGCCCGACAGGGATCCCCTGGGTACTGTTTTTT,CASSPTGIPWVLFF
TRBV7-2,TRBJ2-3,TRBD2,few,TGTGCCAGCAGCTTTGGATCCCCGGGGGGGGTCACAGATACGCAGTATTTT,CASSFGSPGGVTDTQYF
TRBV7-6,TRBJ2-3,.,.,TGTGCCAGCAGCTTACAGCGGAGCACAGATACGCAGTATTTT,CASSLQRSTDTQYF
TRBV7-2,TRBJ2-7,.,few,TGTGCCAGCAGCTTAGCTGGGACAAGACCATACGAGCAGTACTTC,CASSLAGTRPYEQYF
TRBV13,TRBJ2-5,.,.,TGTGCCAGCAGCCGTGACAGTTCCAAGAGAACCCAGTACTTC,CASSRDSSKRTQYF
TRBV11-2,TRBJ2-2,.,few,TGTGCCAGCACCGTTCTCCCGGCCGGGGAGCTGTTTTTT,CASTVLPAGELFF
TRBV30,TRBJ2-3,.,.,TGTGCCTGGAGTGGGGGGCTTCCCACAGATACGCAGTATTTT,CAWSGGLPTDTQYF
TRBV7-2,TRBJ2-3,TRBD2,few,TGTGCCAGCAGCGGTAGCGGGGGGCACAGCACAGATACGCAGTATTTT,CASSGSGGHSTDTQYF
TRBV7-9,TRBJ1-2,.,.,TGTGCCAGGGAGCCGGGGGAAATCTATGGCTACACCTTC,CAREPGEIYGYTF
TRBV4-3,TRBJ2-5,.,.,TGCGCCAGCAGCCAAGATTTAAGTGGGGAGGAGACCCAGTACTTC,CASSQDLSGEETQYF
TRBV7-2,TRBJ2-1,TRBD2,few,TGTGCCAGCAGCCTCGGACTAGCGGGGCCCAATGAGCAGTTCTTC,CASSLGLAGPNEQFF
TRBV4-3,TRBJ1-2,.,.,TGCGCCAGCAGCCAAGAAACTGTTCGAGTCTATGGCTACACCTTC,CASSQETVRVYGYTF
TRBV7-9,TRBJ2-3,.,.,TGTGCCAGCAGCTTAAAAGGGATAGGCACAGATACGCAGTATTTT,CASSLKGIGTDTQYF
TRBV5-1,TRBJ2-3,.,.,TGCGCCAGCAGCTTATACCGGGACACAATGAGCACAGATACGCAGTATTTT,CASSLYRDTMSTDTQYF
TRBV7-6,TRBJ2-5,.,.,TGTGCCAGCAGCTTACGTCGATCGGCGAGAGGGAAGACCCAGTACTTC,CASSLRRSARGKTQYF
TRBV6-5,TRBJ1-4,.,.,TGTGCCAGCACGACGTCCTCAACTAATGAAAAACTGTTTTTT,CASTTSSTNEKLFF